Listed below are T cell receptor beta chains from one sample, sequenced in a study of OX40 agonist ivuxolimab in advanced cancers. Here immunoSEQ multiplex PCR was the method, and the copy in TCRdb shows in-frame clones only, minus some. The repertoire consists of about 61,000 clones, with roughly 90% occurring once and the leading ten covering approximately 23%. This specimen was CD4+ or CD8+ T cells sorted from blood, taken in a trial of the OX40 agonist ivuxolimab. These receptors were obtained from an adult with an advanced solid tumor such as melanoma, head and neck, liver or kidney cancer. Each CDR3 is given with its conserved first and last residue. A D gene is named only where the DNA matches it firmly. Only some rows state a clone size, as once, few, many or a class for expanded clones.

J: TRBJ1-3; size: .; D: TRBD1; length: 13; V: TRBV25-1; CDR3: CASTQGAGNTIYF; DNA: TGTGCCAGCACACAGGGGGCTGGAAACACCATATATTTT
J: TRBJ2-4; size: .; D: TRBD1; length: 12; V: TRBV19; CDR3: CASIGQGNIQYF; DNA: TGTGCCAGTATCGGACAGGGGAACATTCAGTACTTC
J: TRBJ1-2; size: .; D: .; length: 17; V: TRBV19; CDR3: CASSFLPVAAKEYGYTF; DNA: TGTGCCAGTAGTTTCCTACCCGTGGCCGCCAAGGAATATGGCTACACCTTC
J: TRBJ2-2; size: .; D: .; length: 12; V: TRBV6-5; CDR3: CASRTNTGELFF; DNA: TGTGCCAGCCGTACCAACACCGGGGAGCTGTTTTTT
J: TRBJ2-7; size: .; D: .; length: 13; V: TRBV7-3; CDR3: CASSPGLLYEQYF; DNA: TGTGCCAGCAGCCCGGGACTCCTCTACGAGCAGTACTTC
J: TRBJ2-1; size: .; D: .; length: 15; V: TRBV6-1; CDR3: CASSESLGLKRAQFF; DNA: TGTGCCAGCAGTGAATCTCTGGGACTGAAGAGAGCGCAGTTCTTC
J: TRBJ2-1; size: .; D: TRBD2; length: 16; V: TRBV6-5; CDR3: CASSYSTSGTSNEQFF; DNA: TGTGCCAGCAGTTACTCGACTAGCGGGACGAGCAATGAGCAGTTCTTC
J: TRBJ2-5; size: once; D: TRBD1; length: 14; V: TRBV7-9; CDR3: CASSSWDRVQTQYF; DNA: TGTGCCAGCAGCTCCTGGGACAGGGTCCAGACCCAGTACTTC
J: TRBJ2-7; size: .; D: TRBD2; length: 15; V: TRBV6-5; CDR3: CASSPGTRGGDEQYF; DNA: TGTGCCAGCAGCCCCGGGACTAGGGGCGGCGACGAGCAGTACTTC
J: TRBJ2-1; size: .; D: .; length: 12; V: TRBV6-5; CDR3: CASSRGVWEQFF; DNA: TGTGCCAGCAGTCGAGGGGTTTGGGAGCAGTTCTTC
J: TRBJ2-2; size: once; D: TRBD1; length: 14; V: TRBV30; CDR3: CAWSVWTGTGELFF; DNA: TGTGCCTGGAGTGTATGGACAGGGACCGGGGAGCTGTTTTTT
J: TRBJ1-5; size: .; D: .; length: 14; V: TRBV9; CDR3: CASSRDHSNQPQHF; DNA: TGTGCCAGCAGCCGGGATCATAGCAATCAGCCCCAGCATTTT
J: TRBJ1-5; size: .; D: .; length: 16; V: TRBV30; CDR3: CAWSVRGPLGNQPQHF; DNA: TGTGCCTGGAGTGTACGTGGTCCGTTAGGCAATCAGCCCCAGCATTTT
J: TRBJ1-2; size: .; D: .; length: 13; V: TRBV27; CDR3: CASSLLGVYGYTF; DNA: TGTGCCAGCAGTTTATTAGGGGTATATGGCTACACCTTC
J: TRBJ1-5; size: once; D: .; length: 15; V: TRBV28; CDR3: CASSLPHYSNQPQHF; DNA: TGTGCCAGCAGTTTACCCCATTATAGCAATCAGCCCCAGCATTTT
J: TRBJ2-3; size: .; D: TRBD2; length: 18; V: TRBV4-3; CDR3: CASSQEGIAGGPADTQYF; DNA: TGCGCCAGCAGCCAAGAGGGGATAGCGGGAGGGCCCGCAGATACGCAGTATTTT
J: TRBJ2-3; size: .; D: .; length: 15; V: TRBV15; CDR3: CATKTGDSHTDTQYF; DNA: TGTGCCACCAAAACAGGTGATTCCCACACAGATACGCAGTATTTT
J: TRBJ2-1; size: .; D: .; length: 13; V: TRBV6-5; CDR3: CASSRLMDNEQFF; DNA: TGTGCCAGCAGTCGACTCATGGACAATGAGCAGTTCTTC
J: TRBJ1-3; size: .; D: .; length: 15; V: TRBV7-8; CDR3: CASSFAEGPGNTIYF; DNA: TGTGCCAGCAGCTTTGCAGAGGGCCCTGGAAACACCATATATTTT
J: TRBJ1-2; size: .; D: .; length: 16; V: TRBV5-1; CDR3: CASSLTQIPGDYGYTF; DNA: TGCGCCAGCAGCTTGACCCAAATACCTGGGGACTATGGCTACACCTTC
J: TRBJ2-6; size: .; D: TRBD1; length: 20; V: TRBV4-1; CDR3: CASSQDKGTGIFSGANVLTF; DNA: TGCGCCAGCAGCCAAGATAAGGGGACAGGGATCTTCTCTGGGGCCAACGTCCTGACTTTC
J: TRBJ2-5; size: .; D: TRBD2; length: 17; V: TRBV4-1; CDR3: CASSPGPSGGERETQYF; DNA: TGCGCCAGCAGCCCGGGGCCTAGCGGGGGGGAGCGAGAGACCCAGTACTTC
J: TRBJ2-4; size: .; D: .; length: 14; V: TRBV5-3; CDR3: CARSRLIAKNIQYF; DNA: TGTGCCAGAAGCAGGCTAATAGCCAAAAACATTCAGTACTTC
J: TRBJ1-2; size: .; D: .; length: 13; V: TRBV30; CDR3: CAWKGQLVYGYTF; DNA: TGTGCCTGGAAAGGTCAGCTAGTCTATGGCTACACCTTC
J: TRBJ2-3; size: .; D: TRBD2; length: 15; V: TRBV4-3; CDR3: CASSLTSGSTDTQYF; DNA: TGCGCCAGCAGCCTAACTAGCGGTAGCACAGATACGCAGTATTTT
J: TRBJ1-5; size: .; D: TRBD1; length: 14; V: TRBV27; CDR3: CASRPGQLHQPQHF; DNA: TGTGCCAGCAGGCCGGGACAGCTTCATCAGCCCCAGCATTTT
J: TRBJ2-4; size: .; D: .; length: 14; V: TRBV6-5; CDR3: CASSPFVSRAIQYF; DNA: TGTGCCAGCAGCCCCTTTGTCTCGCGGGCCATTCAGTACTTC
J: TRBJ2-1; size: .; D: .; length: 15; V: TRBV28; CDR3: CASSLLSAASNEQFF; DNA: TGTGCCAGCAGTTTATTATCGGCCGCCTCTAATGAGCAGTTCTTC
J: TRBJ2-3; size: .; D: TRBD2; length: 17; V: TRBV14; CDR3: CASSPGLAGWYTDTQYF; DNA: TGTGCCAGCAGCCCTGGACTAGCGGGGTGGTACACAGATACGCAGTATTTT
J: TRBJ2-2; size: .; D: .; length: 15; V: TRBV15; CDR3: CATSRDSFVTGELFF; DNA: TGTGCCACCAGCAGAGATAGTTTTGTCACCGGGGAGCTGTTTTTT
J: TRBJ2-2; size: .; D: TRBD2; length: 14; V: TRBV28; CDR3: CASSPLSGSGELFF; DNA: TGTGCCAGCAGTCCCCTAAGCGGGAGCGGGGAGCTGTTTTTT
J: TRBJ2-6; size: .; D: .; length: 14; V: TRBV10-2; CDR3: CASSDGSGANVLTF; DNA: TGCGCCAGCAGTGATGGCTCTGGGGCCAACGTCCTGACTTTC
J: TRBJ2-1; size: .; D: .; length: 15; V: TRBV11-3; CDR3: CASSPRGGFYNEQFF; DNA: TGTGCCAGCAGCCCCCGTGGAGGGTTCTACAATGAGCAGTTCTTC
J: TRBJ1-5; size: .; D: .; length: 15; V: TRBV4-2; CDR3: CASSQVPTDNQPQHF; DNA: TGTGCCAGCAGCCAAGTACCGACAGACAATCAGCCCCAGCATTTT
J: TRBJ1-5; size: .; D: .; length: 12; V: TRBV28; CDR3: CASSFGGQPQHF; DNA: TGTGCCAGCAGTTTCGGGGGACAGCCCCAGCATTTT
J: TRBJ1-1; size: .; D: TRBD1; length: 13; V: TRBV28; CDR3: CASSLPGQQEAFF; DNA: TGTGCCAGCAGTTTGCCGGGACAGCAAGAAGCTTTCTTT
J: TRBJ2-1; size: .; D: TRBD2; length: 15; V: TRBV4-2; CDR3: CASSQSGTSGNEQFF; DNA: TGTGCCAGCAGCCAAAGCGGGACTAGCGGGAATGAGCAGTTCTTC
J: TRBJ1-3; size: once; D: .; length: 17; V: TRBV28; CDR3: CASSPFNLGAAGNTIYF; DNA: TGTGCCAGCAGTCCCTTTAATCTTGGGGCAGCGGGAAACACCATATATTTT
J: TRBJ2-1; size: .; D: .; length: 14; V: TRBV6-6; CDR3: CANSPSDSYNEQFF; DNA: TGTGCCAACAGCCCCTCGGACTCCTACAATGAGCAGTTCTTC
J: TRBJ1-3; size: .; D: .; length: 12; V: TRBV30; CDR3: CAWTPSGNTIYF; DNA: TGTGCCTGGACTCCCTCTGGAAACACCATATATTTT
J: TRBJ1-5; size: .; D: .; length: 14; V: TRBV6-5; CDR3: CASSYSPASQPQHF; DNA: TGTGCCAGCAGTTACTCTCCCGCGTCACAGCCCCAGCATTTT
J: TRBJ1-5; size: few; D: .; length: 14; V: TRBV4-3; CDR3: CASSQVGYGQPQHF; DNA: TGCGCCAGCAGCCAAGTCGGGTATGGTCAGCCCCAGCATTTT
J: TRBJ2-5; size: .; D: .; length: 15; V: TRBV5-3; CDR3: CARSFGRRYQETQYF; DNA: TGTGCCAGAAGCTTTGGGCGGAGGTACCAAGAGACCCAGTACTTC
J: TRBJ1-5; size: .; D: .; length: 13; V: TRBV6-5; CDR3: CASRLSSNQPQHF; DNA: TGTGCCAGCAGACTCTCTAGCAATCAGCCCCAGCATTTT
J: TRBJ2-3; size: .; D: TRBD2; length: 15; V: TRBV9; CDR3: CASSVGGRGTDTQYF; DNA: TGTGCCAGCAGCGTCGGCGGGAGGGGCACAGATACGCAGTATTTT
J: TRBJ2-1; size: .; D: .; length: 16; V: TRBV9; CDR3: CASSGRKESSYNEQFF; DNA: TGTGCCAGCAGCGGCAGAAAGGAGAGCTCCTACAATGAGCAGTTCTTC
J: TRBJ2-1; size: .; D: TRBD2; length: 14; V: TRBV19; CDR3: CASSSGEGYNEQFF; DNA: TGTGCCAGTAGTAGTGGGGAGGGTTACAATGAGCAGTTCTTC
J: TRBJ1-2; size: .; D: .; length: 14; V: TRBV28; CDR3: CASKLQTGLYGYTF; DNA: TGTGCCAGCAAACTTCAGACAGGACTTTATGGCTACACCTTC
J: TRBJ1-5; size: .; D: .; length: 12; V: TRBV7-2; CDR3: CASSLVGQPQHF; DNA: TGTGCCAGCAGCTTAGTCGGTCAGCCCCAGCATTTT
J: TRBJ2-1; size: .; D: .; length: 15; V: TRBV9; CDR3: CASSVGWSSYNEQFF; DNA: TGTGCCAGCAGCGTAGGTTGGAGCTCCTACAATGAGCAGTTCTTC
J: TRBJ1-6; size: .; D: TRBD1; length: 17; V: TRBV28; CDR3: CASSPWSGTGFFSPLHF; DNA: TGTGCCAGCTCCCCCTGGTCGGGGACAGGGTTTTTTTCACCCCTCCACTTT
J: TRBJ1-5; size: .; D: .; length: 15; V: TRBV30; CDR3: CAWGGASHSNQPQHF; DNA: TGTGCCTGGGGGGGGGCCAGCCATAGCAATCAGCCCCAGCATTTT
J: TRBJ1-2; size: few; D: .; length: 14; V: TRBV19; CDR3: CASSALDAAYGYTF; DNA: TGTGCCAGTAGTGCCCTGGACGCCGCCTATGGCTACACCTTC
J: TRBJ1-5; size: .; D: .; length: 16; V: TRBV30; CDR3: CAWSEPKFYSNQPQHF; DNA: TGTGCCTGGAGTGAGCCAAAATTTTATAGCAATCAGCCCCAGCATTTT
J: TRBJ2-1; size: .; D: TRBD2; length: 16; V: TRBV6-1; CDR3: CASSEGLAGGYNEQFF; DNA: TGTGCCAGCAGTGAGGGACTAGCGGGGGGGTACAATGAGCAGTTCTTC